This T cell receptor beta chain stems from a study of T cell responses to AZD1222 COVID-19 vaccine. CDR3 length equals 15 residues. Germline CDR1 LGHDT, CDR2 YNNKEL (reference sequence). The V and J ends lost 3 bases and 0 bases respectively, with 9 bases between them. This clone came up a few times. The table came from immunoSEQ multiplex PCR; TCRdb's copy has only in-frame clones and leaves some out. The profile shows under 150,000 clones, 65% to 90% of them singletons. This chain connects TRBV3-1 (or the pseudogene TRBV3-2) to TRBJ2-1, with a possible D match to TRBD1 (6 bases). This TCR was sampled from an adult who received the AZD1222 COVID-19 vaccine. This specimen was peripheral blood, taken 28 days after the second AZD1222 dose. The CDR3 here is CASSQRGGSYNEQFF. The CDR3 DNA follows: TGTGCCAGCAGCCAGAGAGGGGGCTCCTACAATGAGCAGTTCTTC.